This T cell receptor (beta chain) originates from a study of shared clonotypes between healthy human individuals (TCRdb year 2020). With respect to the entire study: A couple of women and a few men aged 18 to 49 years were included in the cohort. For each donor, CD4 naive and CD4 memory were each run on three plates, CD8 naive on two plates, and CD8 memory on one plate. To increase sequencing depth and limit assay-specific biases, different laboratories used diverse techniques to prepare libraries and sequence TCR repertoires. Each donor's leukapheresis produced roughly between about 0.8 and 10 billion PBMCs. Blood TCR repertoires of roughly five healthy adults were deeply sequenced to estimate repertoire size and the extent of clonotype sharing between individuals. General findings and caveats noted by the study authors: Higher generation probabilities were observed for clonotypes shared by all four sorted-subset donors than for non-shared clonotypes. Incomplete sequencing was indicated by rarefaction of sorted-subset datasets, despite the large sequencing depth. Only blood was sampled, and tissue TCR repertoires likely differ from those in blood. Pairwise subsampling indicated that sequencing depth was expected to affect the degree of clonotype sharing among donors. Naive subsets generally had larger estimated clonotype richness than memory subsets. Approximately 5% of naive CD4, 3% to 3.5% of naive CD8, approximately 2% of memory CD4, and about 0.4% of memory CD8 clonotypes were shared across a few donors. The genetic and exposure-history diversity represented was limited by the small number of donors.

CDR1 and CDR2, looked up from the germline V gene, are MNHNS and SASEGT. V is shortened by 1 base, J by 11 bases, and the region joining them spans 12 bases. Including the terminal cysteine and phenylalanine, the CDR3 comprises 14 residues. Solely the CDR3 DNA is kept, with 42 bases framed from the first base. Healthy HIV-negative adults with no recently reported acute infections or vaccinations were included as donors. Every donor was a Caucasian adult residing in Nashville, Tennessee, USA. CD4+ T cells were enriched by magnetic negative selection; naive cells were then positively selected on CD45RA, and the negative fraction formed the memory subset. Blood was collected by leukapheresis, and PBMCs were isolated by Ficoll-Histopaque density gradient centrifugation and then cryopreserved in liquid nitrogen vapor phase. Analytical flow cytometry was used to check the purity and quantity of every magnetically sorted T cell population. Each sorted fraction had its genomic DNA isolated and then quantified by UV absorbance on a Nanodrop 2000c.

Using the deep immunoSEQ assay, multiplex PCR amplified TCR CDR3 regions from genomic DNA. Extracted genomic DNA from each cell subset was distributed evenly across all wells of several immunoSEQ 96-well plates, and each plate was treated as a replicate. Each replicate PCR for sorted subsets received roughly 200 ng genomic DNA, equal to 28,000 or so T cell genomes. Purified libraries were quantified with a Qubit 3.0 fluorometer, sized on a Bioanalyzer 2100, and re-quantified with the KAPA Library Quantification kit. A separate single-read 150-cycle Illumina NextSeq 550 flow cell was used to sequence each immunoSEQ 96-well plate. As for the authors' bioinformatics: Because only junctional sequences without quality scores were contained in the immunoSEQ output, filtering matching that applied to full-length reads could not be performed. To assign V/J genes and CDR3, sequences were annotated using PyIR, a Python wrapper for IgBLAST v1.9, with IMGT germline references. Reads were filtered out if the reads had weak V/J assignments (E-value above 1e-6), no CDR3, stop codons, out-of-frame junctions, or ambiguous translated residues. V3J clonotypes were defined as sequences sharing the same inferred V gene, J gene, and CDR3 amino acid sequence. To compute the percentage overlap between repertoires, the number of shared unique clonotypes was divided by the size of the smaller repertoire. Repertoire richness was assessed with RTK rarefaction, the Chao1 estimator, and Recon v2.1 estimates of unobserved clonotypes. Generation probabilities were computed with OLGA for all TCRbeta clonotypes obtained by the gDNA method from several donors. Sourced from immuneACCESS, this table was stored by TCRdb with only in-frame sequences that have V and J called. A share of the clones is absent; for the studies checked, an unresolved V gene accounts for under half, and the remainder has no known explanation. V and J calls and clone size follow that table, whereas D and trimming were derived from the DNA. The sample contains roughly 2.5 million clones, over 85% of them found a single time. Jointly, the top ten make up around 0.15% of the sample.

Of note for this clone: Which antigen it targets is not known. Qualities for individual bases were not recorded, and no much larger clone is one base off.

The sequenced sample consisted of naive CD4+ T cells sorted from blood. What this sample's cell subset or site label stands for: CD45RA+ positively selected. This sequence originates from a man aged 18 to 30 in good health. Recombination linked TRBV6-1 to TRBJ1-6; there is no confident call for the D gene. Read as DNA, the sequence is TGTGCCAGCAGTGAAGACCTCCGGTCGCCACCCCTCCACTTT. Its product reads: CASSEDLRSPPLHF.